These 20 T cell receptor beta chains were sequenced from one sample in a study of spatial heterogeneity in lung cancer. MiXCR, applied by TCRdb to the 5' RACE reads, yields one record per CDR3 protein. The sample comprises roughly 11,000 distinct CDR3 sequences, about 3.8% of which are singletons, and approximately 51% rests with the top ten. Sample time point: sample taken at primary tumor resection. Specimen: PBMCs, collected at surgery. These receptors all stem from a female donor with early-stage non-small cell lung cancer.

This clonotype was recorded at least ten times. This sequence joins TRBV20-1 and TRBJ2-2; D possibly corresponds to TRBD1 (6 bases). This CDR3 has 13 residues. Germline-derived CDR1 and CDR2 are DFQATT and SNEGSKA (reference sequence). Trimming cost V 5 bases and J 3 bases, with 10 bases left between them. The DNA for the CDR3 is TGCAGTGCTGCAGGGGATTACACCGGGGAGCTGTTTTTT. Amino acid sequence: CSAAGDYTGELFF.

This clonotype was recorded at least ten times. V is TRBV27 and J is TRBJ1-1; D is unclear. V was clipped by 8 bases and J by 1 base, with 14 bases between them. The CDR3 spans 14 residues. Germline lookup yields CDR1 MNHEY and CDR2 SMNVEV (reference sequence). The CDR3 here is CASREPRANTEAFF. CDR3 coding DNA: TGTGCCAGCCGAGAACCTAGGGCGAACACTGAAGCTTTCTTT.

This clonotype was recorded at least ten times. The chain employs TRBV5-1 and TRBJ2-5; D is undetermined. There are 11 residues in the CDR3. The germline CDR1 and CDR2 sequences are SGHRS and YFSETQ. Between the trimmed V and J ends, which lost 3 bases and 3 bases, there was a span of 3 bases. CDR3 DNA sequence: TGCGCCAGCAGCTGGGAAGAGACCCAGTACTTC. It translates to CASSWEETQYF.

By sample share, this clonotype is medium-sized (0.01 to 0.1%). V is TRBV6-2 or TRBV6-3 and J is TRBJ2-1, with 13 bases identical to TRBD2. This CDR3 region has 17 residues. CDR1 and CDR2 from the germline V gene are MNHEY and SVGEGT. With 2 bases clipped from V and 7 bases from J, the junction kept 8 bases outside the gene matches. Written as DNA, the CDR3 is TGTGCCAGCAGTTACGAACGACTAGCGGGAGGAGGTAATGAGCAGTTCTTC. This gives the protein CASSYERLAGGGNEQFF.

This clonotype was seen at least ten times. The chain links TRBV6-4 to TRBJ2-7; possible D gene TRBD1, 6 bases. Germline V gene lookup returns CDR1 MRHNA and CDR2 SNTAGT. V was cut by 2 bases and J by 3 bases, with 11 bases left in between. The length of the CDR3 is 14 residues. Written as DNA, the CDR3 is TGTGCCAGCAGTGACAACAGGGATAGCTACGAGCAGTACTTC. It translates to CASSDNRDSYEQYF.

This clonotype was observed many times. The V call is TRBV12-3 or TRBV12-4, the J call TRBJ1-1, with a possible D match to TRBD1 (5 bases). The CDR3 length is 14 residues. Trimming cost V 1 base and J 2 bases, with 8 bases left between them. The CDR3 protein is CASSLGQLNTEAFF. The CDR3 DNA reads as TGTGCCAGCAGTTTAGGACAGTTAAACACTGAAGCTTTCTTT.

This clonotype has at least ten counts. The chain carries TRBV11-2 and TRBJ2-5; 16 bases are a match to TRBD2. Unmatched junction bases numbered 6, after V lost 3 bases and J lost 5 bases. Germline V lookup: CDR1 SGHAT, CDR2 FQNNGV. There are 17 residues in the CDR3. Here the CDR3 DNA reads TGTGCCAGCAGCTTGGGACTAGCGGGGGGGCCAGAGGAGACCCAGTACTTC. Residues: CASSLGLAGGPEETQYF.

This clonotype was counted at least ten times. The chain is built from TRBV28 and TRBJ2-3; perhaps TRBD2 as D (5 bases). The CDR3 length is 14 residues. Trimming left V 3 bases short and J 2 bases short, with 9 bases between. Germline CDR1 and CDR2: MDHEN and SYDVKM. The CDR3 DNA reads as TGTGCCAGCAGTTTGCTGGGAGCCACAGATACGCAGTATTTT. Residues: CASSLLGATDTQYF.

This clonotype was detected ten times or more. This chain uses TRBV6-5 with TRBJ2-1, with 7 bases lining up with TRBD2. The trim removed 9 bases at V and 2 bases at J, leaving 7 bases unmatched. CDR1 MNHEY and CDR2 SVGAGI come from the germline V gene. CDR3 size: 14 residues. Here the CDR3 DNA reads TGTGCCAGTAACGTGGCGGGGGCCTACAATGAGCAGTTCTTC. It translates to CASNVAGAYNEQFF.

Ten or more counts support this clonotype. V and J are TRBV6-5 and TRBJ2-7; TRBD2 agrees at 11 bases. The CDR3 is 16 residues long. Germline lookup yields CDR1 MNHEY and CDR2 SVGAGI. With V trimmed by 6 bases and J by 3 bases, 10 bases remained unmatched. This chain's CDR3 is CASRGLAGQTVYEQYF. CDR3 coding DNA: TGTGCCAGCAGAGGACTAGCGGGTCAGACAGTCTACGAGCAGTACTTC.

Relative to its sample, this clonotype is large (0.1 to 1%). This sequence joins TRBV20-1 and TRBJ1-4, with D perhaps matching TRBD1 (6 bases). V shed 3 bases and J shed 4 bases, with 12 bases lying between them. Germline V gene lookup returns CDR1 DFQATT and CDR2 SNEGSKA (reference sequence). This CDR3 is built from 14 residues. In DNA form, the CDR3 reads TGCAGTGCTAGCTCGGCAGGGGTTAATGAAAAACTGTTTTTT. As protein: CSASSAGVNEKLFF.

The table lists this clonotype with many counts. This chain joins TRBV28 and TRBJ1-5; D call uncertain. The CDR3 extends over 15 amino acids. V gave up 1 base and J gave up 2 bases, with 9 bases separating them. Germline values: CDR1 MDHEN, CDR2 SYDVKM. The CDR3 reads CASSLSVTGNQPQHF. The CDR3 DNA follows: TGTGCCAGCAGTTTATCGGTGACGGGCAATCAGCCCCAGCATTTT.

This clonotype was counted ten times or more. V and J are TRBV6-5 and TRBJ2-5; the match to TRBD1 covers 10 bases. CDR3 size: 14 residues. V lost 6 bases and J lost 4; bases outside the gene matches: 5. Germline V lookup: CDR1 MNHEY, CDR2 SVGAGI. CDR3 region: CASRTGQGLETQYF. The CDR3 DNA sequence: TGTGCCAGCAGGACGGGACAGGGGTTAGAGACCCAGTACTTC.

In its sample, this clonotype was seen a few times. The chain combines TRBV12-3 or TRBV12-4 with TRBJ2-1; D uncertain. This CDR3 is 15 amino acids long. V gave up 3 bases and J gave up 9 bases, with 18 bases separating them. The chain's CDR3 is CASSLAGQLNGEQFF. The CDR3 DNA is TGTGCCAGCAGTTTGGCTGGGCAGTTGAATGGTGAGCAGTTCTTC.

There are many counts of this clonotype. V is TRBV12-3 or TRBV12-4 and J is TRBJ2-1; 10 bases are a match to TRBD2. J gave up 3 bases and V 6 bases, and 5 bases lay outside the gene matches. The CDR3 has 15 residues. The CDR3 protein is CASSKLAGIYNEQFF. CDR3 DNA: TGTGCCAGCAGCAAACTAGCGGGGATCTACAATGAGCAGTTCTTC.

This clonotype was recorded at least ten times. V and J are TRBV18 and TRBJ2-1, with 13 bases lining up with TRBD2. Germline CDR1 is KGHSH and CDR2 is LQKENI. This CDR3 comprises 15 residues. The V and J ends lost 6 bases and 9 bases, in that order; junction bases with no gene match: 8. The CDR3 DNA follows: TGTGCCAGCTCGTATACTAGCGGGAGGGCCACTGAGCAGTTCTTC. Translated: CASSYTSGRATEQFF.

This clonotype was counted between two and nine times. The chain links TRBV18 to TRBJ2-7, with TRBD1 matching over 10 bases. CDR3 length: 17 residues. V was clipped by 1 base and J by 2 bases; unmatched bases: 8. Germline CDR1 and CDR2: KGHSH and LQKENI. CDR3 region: CASSPLTGTGDPYEQYF. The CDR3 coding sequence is TGTGCCAGCTCACCACTGACCGGGACAGGGGACCCCTACGAGCAGTACTTC.

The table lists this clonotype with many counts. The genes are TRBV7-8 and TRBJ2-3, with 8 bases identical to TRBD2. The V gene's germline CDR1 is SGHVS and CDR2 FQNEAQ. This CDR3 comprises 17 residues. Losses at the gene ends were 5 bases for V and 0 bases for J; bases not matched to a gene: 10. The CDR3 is CASSPLSAGGSTDTQYF. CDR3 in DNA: TGTGCCAGCAGCCCCCTGAGTGCGGGGGGCAGCACAGATACGCAGTATTTT.

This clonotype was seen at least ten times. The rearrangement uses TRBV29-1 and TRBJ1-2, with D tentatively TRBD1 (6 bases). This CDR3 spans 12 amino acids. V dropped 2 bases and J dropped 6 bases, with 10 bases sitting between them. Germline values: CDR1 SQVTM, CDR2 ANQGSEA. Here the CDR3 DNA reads TGCAGCGTTGAAACAGGGCCAGATGGCTACACCTTC. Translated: CSVETGPDGYTF.

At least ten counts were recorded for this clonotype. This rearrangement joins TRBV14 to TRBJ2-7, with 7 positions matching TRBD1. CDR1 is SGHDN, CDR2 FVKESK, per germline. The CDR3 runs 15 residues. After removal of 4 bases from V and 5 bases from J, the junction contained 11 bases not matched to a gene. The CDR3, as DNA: TGTGCCAGCAGCCTATACGCCGGGACAGTCGACGAGCAGTACTTC. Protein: CASSLYAGTVDEQYF.